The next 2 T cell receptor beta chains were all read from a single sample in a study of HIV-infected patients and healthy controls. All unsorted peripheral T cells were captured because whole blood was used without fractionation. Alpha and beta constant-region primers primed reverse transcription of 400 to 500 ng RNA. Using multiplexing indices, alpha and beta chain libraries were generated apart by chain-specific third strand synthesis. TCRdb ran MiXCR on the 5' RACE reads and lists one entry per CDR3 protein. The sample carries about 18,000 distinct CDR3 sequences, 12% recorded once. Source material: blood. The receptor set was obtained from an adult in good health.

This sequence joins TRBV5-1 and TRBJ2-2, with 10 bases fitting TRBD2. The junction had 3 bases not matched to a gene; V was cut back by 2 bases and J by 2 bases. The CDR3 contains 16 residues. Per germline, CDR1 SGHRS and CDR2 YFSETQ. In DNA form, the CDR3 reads TGCGCCAGCAGCTTACTAGCGGGGTCTAACACCGGGGAGCTGTTTTTT. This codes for CASSLLAGSNTGELFF.

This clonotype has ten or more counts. CDR3 residues: CASSPPGLPYQETQYF. CDR3 DNA sequence: TGTGCCAGCAGCCCGCCGGGACTCCCGTACCAAGAGACCCAGTACTTC. The chain joins TRBV11-1 to TRBJ2-5; D possibly corresponds to TRBD2 (6 bases). The V end lost 5 bases, the J end lost 0 bases, and 16 bases lay between the germline ends. Germline-derived CDR1 and CDR2 are SGHAT and FQDESV (reference sequence). This CDR3 has 16 residues.